Presented here are 6 T cell receptor beta chains from one specimen sequenced in a study of T-cell reconstitution after alpha-beta-depleted transplantation in children. Researchers prepared the TCRbeta library using unique molecular identifiers, the study reports. TCRdb re-derived calls from the PCR reads in MiXCR, one entry per CDR3 protein. Of 4,300 or so distinct CDR3 sequences listed, around 11% are singletons. The specimen was PBMCs, mostly from graft donor cells, collected 60 days after TCRalphabeta/CD19-depleted stem cell transplant. The receptor source for this set is a male patient between 2 and 10 years old who had a stem cell transplant for acute lymphoblastic leukemia, so the T cells may come from the graft donor.

In this sample, this clonotype turned up many times. This chain joins TRBV7-3 and TRBJ2-2, with TRBD2 matching over 10 bases. Germline lookup yields CDR1 SGHTA and CDR2 FQGTGA. With 5 bases clipped from V and 6 bases from J, the junction kept 6 bases outside the gene matches. CDR3 length: 15 amino acids. CDR3 residues: CASSPVAGGPGELFF. CDR3 DNA: TGTGCCAGCAGCCCTGTAGCGGGGGGCCCCGGGGAGCTGTTTTTT. Full variable domain (rest looked up from reference TRBV7-3 and TRBJ2-2): GAGVSQTPSNKVTEKGKYVELRCDPISGHTALYWYRQSLGQGPEFLIYFQGTGAADDSGLPNDRFFAVRPEGSVSTLKIQRTERGDSAVYLCASSPVAGGPGELFFGEGSRLTVL.

A single count supports this clonotype. The V gene is TRBV5-1, the J gene TRBJ2-2; TRBD2 aligns across 12 bases. Per germline, CDR1 SGHRS and CDR2 YFSETQ. CDR3 size: 17 residues. V shed 0 bases and J 6 bases; nucleotides not matched to a gene: 6. CDR3 in amino acids: CASSLGTTSGSAGELFF. CDR3 nucleotides: TGCGCCAGCAGCTTGGGAACGACTAGCGGGAGTGCCGGGGAGCTGTTTTTT.

This clonotype was picked up many times. The chain carries TRBV27 and TRBJ2-3, with D maybe TRBD2 (5 bases). Trimming removed 3 bases from V and 0 bases from J, with 10 bases in between. Looked up from germline, CDR1 is MNHEY and CDR2 is SMNVEV (reference sequence). The CDR3 is 15 amino acids. The CDR3 region is CASSFFRGSTDTQYF. CDR3 nucleotides: TGTGCCAGCAGTTTTTTTCGGGGTAGCACAGATACGCAGTATTTT.

This clonotype was recorded at least ten times. The chain carries TRBV6-6 and TRBJ1-4, with no clear D. Germline lookup yields CDR1 MNHNY and CDR2 SVGAGI (reference sequence). The CDR3 spans 16 residues. With 2 bases removed from V and 4 bases from J, the gap between germline ends came to 14 bases. The CDR3, as DNA: TGTGCCAGCAGTTACAGGAGGCGAGCCTTTAATGAAAAACTGTTTTTT. It specifies CASSYRRRAFNEKLFF.

This clonotype was seen many times. Here the CDR3 reads CASTSDRNKGNSPLHF. In DNA, the CDR3 is TGTGCCAGCACCTCGGACAGGAACAAGGGGAATTCACCCCTCCACTTT. The rearrangement joins TRBV12-3 or TRBV12-4 to TRBJ1-6; 7 bases fit TRBD1. This CDR3 is built from 16 residues. Unmatched junction bases numbered 13, after V lost 7 bases and J lost 7 bases.

In its sample, this clonotype is medium-sized. The chain carries TRBV5-1 and TRBJ2-1; 12 nucleotides agree with TRBD1. CDR1 is SGHRS and CDR2 is YFSETQ in the germline V gene. V was clipped by 9 bases and J by 8 bases; unmatched bases: 6. This CDR3 has 13 residues. The CDR3 DNA reads as TGCGCCAATAGGGACAGGGGGCACTATGAGCAGTTCTTC. Translation gives CANRDRGHYEQFF.